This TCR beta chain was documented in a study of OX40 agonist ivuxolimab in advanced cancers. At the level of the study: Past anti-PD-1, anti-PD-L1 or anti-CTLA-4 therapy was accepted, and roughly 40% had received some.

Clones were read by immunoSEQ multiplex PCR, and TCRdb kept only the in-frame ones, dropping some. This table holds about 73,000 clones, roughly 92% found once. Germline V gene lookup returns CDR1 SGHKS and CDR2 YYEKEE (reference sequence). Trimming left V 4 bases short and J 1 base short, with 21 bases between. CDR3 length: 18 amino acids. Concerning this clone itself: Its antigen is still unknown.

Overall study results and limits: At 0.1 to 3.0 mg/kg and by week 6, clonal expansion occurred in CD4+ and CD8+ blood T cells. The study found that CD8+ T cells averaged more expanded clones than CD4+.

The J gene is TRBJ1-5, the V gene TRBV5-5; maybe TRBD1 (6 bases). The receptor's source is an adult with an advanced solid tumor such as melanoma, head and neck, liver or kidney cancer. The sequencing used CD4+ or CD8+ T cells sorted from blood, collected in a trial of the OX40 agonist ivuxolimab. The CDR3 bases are TGTGCCAGCAGCCGCCGGCTTCTTGATCAGGGGAGCAATCAGCCCCAGCATTTT. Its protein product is CASSRRLLDQGSNQPQHF.